This T cell receptor beta chain was retrieved from a study of shared T cell receptors in the human thymus (dated by TCRdb to about 2021). About the study as a whole: The study investigated the way shared, self-reactive T-cell receptor alpha chains are produced in the human thymus.

The library was produced with the immunoSEQ multiplex PCR assay. The immuneACCESS repertoire file appears here via TCRdb, limited to in-frame rearrangements. These files lack a portion of the clones; in checked studies, under half of the deficit traces to unresolved V genes, and the cause of the others is not known. Present in this sample are 700,000 or so clones, approximately 83% of which were seen just once. The ten largest account for over 0.008% of the sample. The CDR3 has 17 amino acids, counting the end cysteine and phenylalanine. The entry retains the CDR3 DNA only, 51 bases that are in frame from base 1. CDR1 and CDR2 are read off the germline V gene (reference sequence) as SGHNT and YYREEE. The trim is 2 bases for V and 0 bases for J, with a gap of 18 bases between the germline ends. As regards this clone: This clone's antigen is unknown. Per-base quality was not reported, and no clone a single base away is much larger than it.

This sample also belongs to another study, concerning human thymus T cells. That second publication adds: Immunologically healthy infants undergoing open corrective cardiac surgery for congenital heart defects in Finland were used as donors. Thymus tissue was collected as surgical resects that were removed during corrective cardiac surgery. Both the thymic and the peripheral blood repertoires appeared to show biased V and J gene segment usage. The related research reported highly overlapping thymic TCR repertoires among unrelated individuals. The study described the TCR alpha and beta repertoires in about eight infant thymus samples and four matching peripheral blood samples. The infant donors were roughly 7 to 244 days old, and the cohort included roughly six males and a couple of females. After being mechanically released from the tissue, thymocytes were kept at -70 degrees C in pellets of about 9.5-30 million cells. A QIAsymphony instrument was used to extract genomic DNA from frozen cell pellets. Using the immunoSEQ multiplex PCR assay, the TCRB and TCRAD loci were amplified from a standardized quantity of quality-controlled genomic DNA. Amplicons spanned the V(D)J region at a length sufficient to cover the CDR3 and identify V and J genes. Amplicon sequencing was performed on an Illumina platform through the commercial immunoSEQ service. Primer bias and sequencing errors were corrected as previously described, and TCRAD and TCRB were defined on the basis of the IMGT database. Analysis of the repertoires was done with immunoSEQ Analyzer 3.0 and VDJTools and included basic statistics, V/J segment usage, diversity estimates, rarefaction and pairwise overlap. Diversity was estimated using the Chao1, ChaoE, Efron-Thisted, Shannon and inverse Simpson indices, and was also estimated on datasets down-sampled to the size of the smallest sample. Repertoire overlap used strict matching of CDR3 nucleotide sequence, V gene and J gene, with Jaccard-based multidimensional scaling clustering. On average, thymus samples gave roughly 800,000 unique TCRB clonotypes, whereas blood samples gave roughly 86,000.

Material: thymocytes. This clonotype originated in a girl in the first two years of life with a congenital heart defect. Donor details come from another sample of the same person, matched by shared clones. Recombination connected TRBV5-4 to TRBJ2-7; a tentative D call is TRBD1 (6 bases match). The sequenced DNA: TGTGCCAGCAGCTTCTACGCAGACAGGTTGAGCTCCTACGAGCAGTACTTC. Translated, it reads CASSFYADRLSSYEQYF.